The 20 T cell receptor beta chains reported below all come from one sample, sequenced in a study of T cells after yellow fever vaccination. TCRdb reprocessed the 5' RACE reads via MiXCR and lists one record per CDR3 protein. Of tens of thousands of distinct CDR3 sequences listed, roughly 6.9% were seen once; the top ten hold less than 45%. The sample consisted of CD8+ T cells sorted from PBMCs, taken on the day of the first yellow fever vaccination. These receptor sequences come from a man between 18 and 29 years old who received the YFV17D yellow fever vaccine.

This clonotype has only a few counts. The chain combines TRBV12-3 or TRBV12-4 with TRBJ2-3; the D gene is possibly TRBD2 (5 bases). The V gene lost 3 bases and the J gene lost 0 bases, with 10 bases spanning the gap. CDR3 length: 15 residues. CDR3 DNA sequence: TGTGCCAGCAGTTTTGGACGGACTAGCACAGATACGCAGTATTTT. It codes for CASSFGRTSTDTQYF.

This clonotype was found a few times. CDR3 DNA: TGTGCCAGCAGCCTTCGTGGAAGCGGGGGGGCAGATGAGCAGTTCTTC. Translated: CASSLRGSGGADEQFF. The chain combines TRBV5-4 with TRBJ2-1, with 10 nucleotides matching TRBD2. Germline trimming cut 4 bases from V and 8 bases from J; bases unmatched to any gene: 12. CDR1 is SGHNT, CDR2 YYREEE, per germline (reference sequence). This CDR3 has 16 residues.

This clonotype has at least ten counts. The chain couples TRBV6-5 to TRBJ1-5; 7 bases map to TRBD1. V shed 5 bases and J 6 bases; nucleotides not matched to a gene: 7. This CDR3 comprises 14 residues. Germline V lookup: CDR1 MNHEY, CDR2 SVGAGI. CDR3 amino acids: CASSPDRVGQPQHF. The CDR3 DNA is TGTGCCAGCAGTCCCGACAGGGTCGGTCAGCCCCAGCATTTT.

This clonotype was detected ten times or more. The V and J genes are TRBV5-5 and TRBJ2-5; D call uncertain. The germline gives CDR1 SGHKS, CDR2 YYEKEE (reference sequence). V shed 5 bases and J shed 5 bases, with 10 bases lying between them. This CDR3 is built from 12 residues. The CDR3 here is CASSSTEETQYF. For the CDR3, the DNA is TGTGCCAGCAGTTCAACGGAGGAGACCCAGTACTTC.

This clonotype was counted many times. The chain has TRBV7-7 and TRBJ2-2; D ambiguous. V was shortened by 2 bases and J by 8 bases, with 12 bases between the two germline ends. From germline, CDR1 is SSHAT and CDR2 FNYEAQ (reference sequence). There are 14 residues in the CDR3. CDR3 loop: CASSLTQRRGELFF. The CDR3 DNA sequence: TGTGCCAGCAGCTTAACGCAGAGACGGGGGGAGCTGTTTTTT.

This clonotype was seen repeatedly, ten times or more. The chain recombines TRBV9 with TRBJ2-7; D possibly corresponds to TRBD2 (5 bases). CDR3 length: 17 residues. Germline values: CDR1 SGDLS, CDR2 YYNGEE. Trimming shortened V by 3 bases and J by 2 bases, and 21 bases separated the two germline ends. The CDR3 coding sequence is TGTGCCAGCAGCGGAGACCCCGGGATGACTTCGACCTACGAGCAGTACTTC. Translating gives CASSGDPGMTSTYEQYF.

This clonotype was seen many times. The genes are TRBV4-1 and TRBJ2-7; TRBD2 agrees at 7 bases. Losses at the gene ends were 4 bases for V and 4 bases for J; bases not matched to a gene: 10. This CDR3 is built from 15 residues. CDR1 is MGHRA and CDR2 is YSYEKL in the germline V gene. The CDR3 here is CASSLYPAGNYEQYV. DNA for the CDR3: TGCGCCAGCAGCCTTTATCCAGCGGGGAATTACGAGCAGTACGTC.

This clonotype has at least ten counts. The chain uses TRBV29-1 and TRBJ2-7; possibly TRBD2 for D (7 bases). The CDR3 runs 13 residues. V dropped 7 bases and J dropped 0 bases, with 13 bases sitting between them. Germline lookup yields CDR1 SQVTM and CDR2 ANQGSEA. The DNA of the CDR3 is TGCAGCGCCCAAGGGGGGGGCTCCTACGAGCAGTACTTC. Its translation is CSAQGGGSYEQYF.

This clonotype showed up many times. CDR3 protein: CASSLWGDSLNGYTF. The CDR3 DNA reads as TGTGCCAGCAGTTTATGGGGGGACAGTCTTAATGGCTACACCTTC. The chain uses TRBV28 and TRBJ1-2; 7 nucleotides align to TRBD1. The CDR3 is 15 amino acids. From germline, CDR1 is MDHEN and CDR2 SYDVKM. V trimming: 0 bases; J trimming: 6 bases; junction bases outside the gene matches: 7.

The chain links TRBV7-9 to TRBJ2-3; D remains unclear. The CDR3 has 14 residues. Germline CDR1 reads SEHNR; CDR2 reads FQNEAQ (reference sequence). The V end was cut by 10 bases, the J end by 3 bases, with 17 bases between. CDR3 DNA: TGTGCCATACCGATCGGCGGTACTACAGATACGCAGTATTTT. Its protein product is CAIPIGGTTDTQYF.

This clonotype was seen ten or more times. The J gene is TRBJ2-7, the V gene TRBV5-5, with D possibly TRBD2 on 6 matching bases. The V gene lost 6 bases and the J gene lost 1 base, with 14 bases spanning the gap. This CDR3 is 14 amino acids long. Germline V gives CDR1 SGHKS, CDR2 YYEKEE (reference sequence). CDR3 in amino acids: CASIPHGGSYEQYF. CDR3 DNA sequence: TGTGCCAGCATTCCCCACGGGGGTTCCTACGAGCAGTACTTC.

The sample holds a few counts of this clonotype. Here the CDR3 DNA reads TGTGCCAGCAGTTACTCGGCCATACCGAACACTGAAGCTTTCTTT. The encoded protein is CASSYSAIPNTEAFF. The gene calls are TRBV6-5 and TRBJ1-1; D gene unclear. Germline-derived CDR1 and CDR2 are MNHEY and SVGAGI. V lost 0 bases to trimming and J lost 1 base, with 9 bases between them. The CDR3 is 15 amino acids.

This clonotype was counted ten times or more. The chain carries TRBV5-1 and TRBJ2-5; the D gene could be TRBD1 or TRBD2 (5 bases each). Trimming stripped 1 base from V and 6 bases from J, with 16 bases between. There are 15 residues in the CDR3. CDR1 SGHRS and CDR2 YFSETQ come from the germline V gene. CDR3 nucleotide sequence: TGCGCCAGCAGCTTGTTGGGGGTGTCCCTGAAGACCCAGTACTTC. Protein: CASSLLGVSLKTQYF. The full variable domain, its missing parts supplied by reference TRBV5-1 and TRBJ2-5, is KAGVTQTPRYLIKTRGQQVTLSCSPISGHRSVSWYQQTPGQGLQFLFEYFSETQRNKGNFPGRFSGRQFSNSRSEMNVSTLELGDSALYLCASSLLGVSLKTQYFGPGTRLLVL.

At least ten counts were recorded for this clonotype. This chain joins TRBV3-1 and TRBJ2-1, with D possibly TRBD1 on 5 matching bases. CDR3 length: 15 amino acids. Germline CDR1 reads LGHDT; CDR2 reads YNNKEL (reference sequence). The ends were cut back, 4 bases at V and 9 bases at J, with 19 bases in the middle. The CDR3 is CASSRQRTMLSEQFF. CDR3 bases: TGTGCCAGCAGCCGACAGAGGACAATGTTGAGTGAGCAGTTCTTC.

In this sample, this clonotype turned up a few times. The V gene is TRBV4-1, the J gene TRBJ2-5, with D tentatively TRBD1 (5 bases). Germline CDR1 and CDR2: MGHRA and YSYEKL. CDR3 length equals 17 residues. The V and J ends lost 0 bases and 5 bases respectively, with 19 bases between them. The CDR3 DNA reads as TGCGCCAGCAGCCAAGAGGGTTCAGGCAGGGATACGGAGACCCAGTACTTC. Protein product: CASSQEGSGRDTETQYF.

For this clonotype: A much more abundant neighbour one base away suggests this may be a read error. The chain combines TRBV7-9 with TRBJ1-2; D call uncertain. Germline CDR1 and CDR2: SEHNR and FQNEAQ (reference sequence). The CDR3 has 13 amino acids. The CDR3 loop is CASSFSEIYGYSF. For the CDR3, the DNA is TGTGCCAGCAGCTTTTCAGAAATCTATGGCTACAGCTTC.

On this clonotype: One base away lies a much larger clone, so this may be a sequencing read error. J is TRBJ1-1 and V is TRBV4-1, with unresolved D. The germline V gene has CDR1 MGHRA and CDR2 YSYEKL. CDR3 length: 14 residues. The V end was cut by 3 bases, the J end by 4 bases, with 12 bases between. This CDR3 is CASSQVVRITEAFF. The CDR3, as DNA: TGCGCCAGCAGCCAGGTCGTCAGGATCACTGAAGCTTTCTTT.

This clonotype was detected a few times. This chain links TRBV25-1 with TRBJ2-7, with D possibly TRBD2 on 6 matching bases. CDR3 size: 13 residues. Trimming cost V 7 bases and J 4 bases, with 14 bases left between them. Germline assignment: CDR1 MGHDK and CDR2 SYGVNS. The CDR3 sequence: CASTRGIGYEQYF. The CDR3 bases are TGTGCCAGCACCCGGGGGATCGGTTACGAGCAGTACTTC.

This clonotype was observed many times. The V call is TRBV7-9, the J call TRBJ2-4; maybe TRBD2 (5 bases). Per germline, CDR1 SEHNR and CDR2 FQNEAQ (reference sequence). With 5 bases removed from V and 7 bases from J, the gap between germline ends came to 18 bases. There are 15 residues in the CDR3. Here the CDR3 reads CASSPPAGVGNIQYF. In DNA, the CDR3 is TGTGCCAGCAGCCCCCCCGCCGGGGTCGGGAACATTCAGTACTTC.

The chain joins TRBV19 to TRBJ1-2; D is unclear. This CDR3 has 16 amino acids. Germline V lookup: CDR1 LNHDA, CDR2 SQIVND (reference sequence). Trimming shortened V by 0 bases and J by 2 bases, and 13 bases separated the two germline ends. CDR3: CASSIDAITRNYGYTF. The CDR3, as DNA: TGTGCCAGTAGTATAGACGCTATTACAAGGAACTATGGCTACACCTTC.